The rows below give T cell receptor beta chains drawn from one sample of a study of blood T cell repertoires in COVID-19. Libraries were prepared by immunoSEQ multiplex PCR; TCRdb keeps only in-frame clonotypes and omits some of them. Found here are fewer than 25,000 clones, around nine tenths of them singletons; the top ten hold about 10%. The sample consisted of peripheral blood. These TCRs come from a human donor in a cohort sampled during active COVID-19. The donor label of this sample is uncertain. CDR3s include the opening cysteine and the closing phenylalanine or tryptophan. The D gene is left open where the match is weak. Size is omitted from some rows. Given values are once, few, many or a class for expanded clones.

D gene: -
J gene: TRBJ1-3
clone size: -
V gene: TRBV6-6
CDR3 protein: CASSVGGRNSGNTIYF
CDR3 DNA: TGTGCCAGCAGTGTTGGAGGGAGGAACTCTGGAAACACCATATATTTT

D gene: -
J gene: TRBJ2-7
clone size: -
V gene: TRBV27
CDR3 protein: CASRYGNSYEQYF
CDR3 DNA: TGTGCCTCGCGGTACGGGAACTCCTACGAGCAGTACTTC

D gene: TRBD1
J gene: TRBJ1-6
clone size: few
V gene: TRBV2
CDR3 protein: CASLDRTGNRKNSPLHF
CDR3 DNA: TGTGCCAGCTTGGACAGGACTGGGAACAGGAAAAATTCACCCCTCCACTTT

D gene: TRBD1
J gene: TRBJ1-1
clone size: -
V gene: TRBV2
CDR3 protein: CASDRDLNTEAFF
CDR3 DNA: TGTGCCAGCGACAGGGACTTGAACACTGAAGCTTTCTTT

D gene: -
J gene: TRBJ2-4
clone size: -
V gene: TRBV5-4
CDR3 protein: CASSLGGGRAKNIQYF
CDR3 DNA: TGTGCCAGCAGCTTGGGGGGGGGCCGGGCCAAAAACATTCAGTACTTC

D gene: TRBD2
J gene: TRBJ2-7
clone size: few
V gene: TRBV19
CDR3 protein: CASSIVGGVSYEQYF
CDR3 DNA: TGTGCCAGTAGTATAGTGGGAGGGGTAAGCTACGAGCAGTACTTC

D gene: TRBD1
J gene: TRBJ2-7
clone size: few
V gene: TRBV10-3
CDR3 protein: CAISKTGTGDEQYF
CDR3 DNA: TGTGCCATCAGTAAAACCGGGACAGGGGACGAGCAGTACTTC

D gene: -
J gene: TRBJ1-1
clone size: -
V gene: TRBV5-4
CDR3 protein: CASSADSGTEAFF
CDR3 DNA: TGTGCCAGCAGCGCGGACAGTGGCACTGAAGCTTTCTTT

D gene: -
J gene: TRBJ1-2
clone size: -
V gene: TRBV5-1
CDR3 protein: CASSLAHGGEYGYTF
CDR3 DNA: TGCGCCAGCAGCTTGGCCCACGGGGGGGAATATGGCTACACCTTC

D gene: -
J gene: TRBJ2-1
clone size: -
V gene: TRBV4-1
CDR3 protein: CASSQVQREQFF
CDR3 DNA: TGCGCCAGCAGCCAAGTCCAGCGGGAGCAGTTCTTC

D gene: -
J gene: TRBJ1-2
clone size: once
V gene: TRBV19
CDR3 protein: CASSSHRLTNYGYTF
CDR3 DNA: TGTGCCAGTAGTTCTCACAGGTTAACTAACTATGGCTACACCTTC

D gene: -
J gene: TRBJ2-3
clone size: -
V gene: TRBV27
CDR3 protein: CASSYAPGDTQYF
CDR3 DNA: TGTGCCAGCAGTTACGCACCGGGAGATACGCAGTATTTT

D gene: -
J gene: TRBJ1-3
clone size: -
V gene: TRBV9
CDR3 protein: CASSEGGRIRSGNTIYF
CDR3 DNA: TGTGCCAGCAGCGAAGGGGGACGCATCAGATCTGGAAACACCATATATTTT

D gene: TRBD2
J gene: TRBJ2-5
clone size: -
V gene: TRBV5-1
CDR3 protein: CASSLGQLAGGGETQYF
CDR3 DNA: TGCGCCAGCAGCTTGGGACAACTAGCGGGAGGGGGAGAGACCCAGTACTTC

D gene: TRBD1
J gene: TRBJ2-3
clone size: -
V gene: TRBV18
CDR3 protein: CASSRGDSLTDTQYF
CDR3 DNA: TGTGCCAGCTCACGAGGGGACAGCCTTACAGATACGCAGTATTTT

D gene: TRBD1
J gene: TRBJ1-5
clone size: -
V gene: TRBV19
CDR3 protein: CASSMDRSRPQHF
CDR3 DNA: TGTGCCAGTAGTATGGACAGGTCACGGCCCCAGCATTTT

D gene: -
J gene: TRBJ2-3
clone size: -
V gene: TRBV7-9
CDR3 protein: CASSHGEDTDTQYF
CDR3 DNA: TGTGCCAGCAGCCACGGGGAAGACACAGATACGCAGTATTTT

D gene: TRBD1
J gene: TRBJ1-2
clone size: few
V gene: TRBV7-9
CDR3 protein: CASSYGTANYGYTF
CDR3 DNA: TGTGCCAGCAGCTATGGGACAGCTAACTATGGCTACACCTTC

D gene: -
J gene: TRBJ2-6
clone size: -
V gene: TRBV6-1
CDR3 protein: CASSEWTQGPTSGANVLTF
CDR3 DNA: TGTGCCAGCAGTGAATGGACACAGGGCCCCACCTCTGGGGCCAACGTCCTGACTTTC

D gene: TRBD2
J gene: TRBJ2-1
clone size: -
V gene: TRBV10-3
CDR3 protein: CAISDQGLAGRFEQFF
CDR3 DNA: TGTGCCATCAGTGACCAGGGACTAGCGGGAAGGTTTGAGCAGTTCTTC

D gene: -
J gene: TRBJ2-5
clone size: -
V gene: TRBV12-3/TRBV12-4
CDR3 protein: CASSLNAVPTQYF
CDR3 DNA: TGTGCCAGCAGTTTAAACGCAGTCCCGACCCAGTACTTC

D gene: -
J gene: TRBJ1-4
clone size: -
V gene: TRBV15
CDR3 protein: CATSRDQPYGWGDEKLFF
CDR3 DNA: TGTGCCACCAGCAGAGATCAACCCTACGGCTGGGGAGATGAAAAACTGTTTTTT

D gene: TRBD2
J gene: TRBJ2-1
clone size: -
V gene: TRBV13
CDR3 protein: CASSPGLDRLNEQFF
CDR3 DNA: TGTGCCAGCAGCCCCGGACTAGATAGGTTGAATGAGCAGTTCTTC

D gene: TRBD1
J gene: TRBJ1-1
clone size: -
V gene: TRBV5-1
CDR3 protein: CASSLSLWDREVMNTEAFF
CDR3 DNA: TGCGCCAGCAGCTTGAGTCTATGGGACAGGGAGGTTATGAACACTGAAGCTTTCTTT

D gene: -
J gene: TRBJ2-5
clone size: -
V gene: TRBV5-1
CDR3 protein: CASSLEGLQETQYF
CDR3 DNA: TGCGCCAGCAGCTTAGAGGGCTTACAAGAGACCCAGTACTTC

D gene: -
J gene: TRBJ1-2
clone size: -
V gene: TRBV20-1
CDR3 protein: CSARDWYRATF
CDR3 DNA: TGCAGTGCTAGAGATTGGTACAGGGCCACCTTC

D gene: -
J gene: TRBJ2-5
clone size: -
V gene: TRBV20-1
CDR3 protein: CSAQYQETQYF
CDR3 DNA: TGCAGTGCCCAGTACCAAGAGACCCAGTACTTC

D gene: TRBD1
J gene: TRBJ2-7
clone size: -
V gene: TRBV20-1
CDR3 protein: CSASYRDRGSYEQYF
CDR3 DNA: TGCAGTGCTAGTTACCGGGACAGGGGATCCTACGAGCAGTACTTC

D gene: -
J gene: TRBJ2-5
clone size: -
V gene: TRBV3-1/TRBV3-2
CDR3 protein: CASSTQAVETQYF
CDR3 DNA: TGTGCCAGCAGCACCCAAGCGGTTGAGACCCAGTACTTC

D gene: TRBD2
J gene: TRBJ2-5
clone size: -
V gene: TRBV9
CDR3 protein: CASSVTSAETQYF
CDR3 DNA: TGTGCCAGCAGCGTAACTAGCGCCGAGACCCAGTACTTC

D gene: -
J gene: TRBJ2-3
clone size: -
V gene: TRBV5-1
CDR3 protein: CASRLGSTDTQYF
CDR3 DNA: TGCGCCAGTCGACTAGGTAGCACAGATACGCAGTATTTT

D gene: TRBD2
J gene: TRBJ2-5
clone size: -
V gene: TRBV5-1
CDR3 protein: CASSLAGTRQETQYF
CDR3 DNA: TGCGCCAGCAGCTTGGCCGGGACTAGGCAAGAGACCCAGTACTTC

D gene: TRBD2
J gene: TRBJ2-1
clone size: -
V gene: TRBV25-1
CDR3 protein: CASSEPGLDHNEQFF
CDR3 DNA: TGTGCCAGCAGTGAGCCGGGACTAGACCACAATGAGCAGTTCTTC

D gene: TRBD1
J gene: TRBJ2-2
clone size: -
V gene: TRBV5-1
CDR3 protein: CASNLWTGSTGELFF
CDR3 DNA: TGCGCCAGCAACCTTTGGACAGGTTCAACCGGGGAGCTGTTTTTT

D gene: TRBD1
J gene: TRBJ1-2
clone size: -
V gene: TRBV19
CDR3 protein: CATGGDRDVNYGYTF
CDR3 DNA: TGTGCCACCGGGGGTGACAGGGACGTTAACTATGGCTACACCTTC

D gene: -
J gene: TRBJ2-1
clone size: once
V gene: TRBV20-1
CDR3 protein: CSASGDSGYYNEQFF
CDR3 DNA: TGCAGTGCTAGTGGTGACAGCGGGTACTACAATGAGCAGTTCTTC

D gene: TRBD2
J gene: TRBJ2-1
clone size: once
V gene: TRBV4-1
CDR3 protein: CASSQAVTTSLDNEQFF
CDR3 DNA: TGCGCCAGCAGCCAAGCGGTGACGACTAGCCTTGACAATGAGCAGTTCTTC

D gene: -
J gene: TRBJ2-3
clone size: -
V gene: TRBV9
CDR3 protein: CASSVARYRTDTQYF
CDR3 DNA: TGTGCCAGCAGCGTAGCGAGATACCGCACAGATACGCAGTATTTT

D gene: -
J gene: TRBJ2-7
clone size: -
V gene: TRBV18
CDR3 protein: CASSLGQFYEQYF
CDR3 DNA: TGTGCCAGCTCCCTCGGACAGTTCTACGAGCAGTACTTC

D gene: -
J gene: TRBJ2-7
clone size: large
V gene: TRBV7-9
CDR3 protein: CASSLASTSVNEQYF
CDR3 DNA: TGTGCCAGCAGCTTGGCTAGCACCTCGGTCAACGAGCAGTACTTC

D gene: -
J gene: TRBJ2-1
clone size: -
V gene: TRBV5-1
CDR3 protein: CASSLGTVLREQFF
CDR3 DNA: TGCGCCAGCAGCTTGGGGACAGTACTGAGGGAGCAGTTCTTC

D gene: -
J gene: TRBJ1-2
clone size: -
V gene: TRBV5-1
CDR3 protein: CASSLRGNYGYTF
CDR3 DNA: TGCGCCAGCAGCTTACGGGGGAACTATGGCTACACCTTC

D gene: TRBD2
J gene: TRBJ2-1
clone size: -
V gene: TRBV4-1
CDR3 protein: CASSHPWGTTYNEQFF
CDR3 DNA: TGCGCCAGCAGCCATCCCTGGGGGACTACGTACAATGAGCAGTTCTTC